This entry concerns a single TCR beta chain. The target antigen is unknown. The treatment: around 19 received Ad26.COV2.S at low or high dose, single or two shots; 5 received placebo; per-sample allocation not given. Sampling was done on day 63 after the first vaccine or placebo injection. The vaccine antigen was prefusion-stabilized Wuhan SARS-CoV-2 spike. The data belong to a study of Ad26.COV2.S vaccination and SARS-CoV-2 variants. Study outcomes and limitations: Overall T cell responses may have been underestimated by the analyses of TCR breadth and depth.

Produced via immunoSEQ multiplex PCR; TCRdb's table is partial and in-frame only. The sample consists of about 330,000 clones, about 90% of them appearing once. This CDR3 comprises 17 residues. The ends were cut back, 0 bases at V and 0 bases at J, with 12 bases in the middle. Germline CDR1 and CDR2: LNHNV and YYDKDF (reference sequence). Sequenced here: peripheral blood, sampled in a trial of Ad26.COV2.S vaccine versus placebo. This receptor was obtained from a person aged 18-65 years who received the Ad26.COV2.S COVID-19 vaccine or a placebo. The V and J genes are TRBV15 and TRBJ1-5; no reliable D call. The CDR3 coding sequence is TGTGCCACCAGCAGAGATCTGGGCGTAGGTAGCAATCAGCCCCAGCATTTT. Encoded protein: CATSRDLGVGSNQPQHF.